The TCR beta chain under discussion was sequenced for a study of shared clonotypes between healthy human individuals. V was clipped by 0 bases and J by 0 bases, with 6 bases between them. The length of the CDR3 is 14 residues. Germline CDR1 reads SGHRS; CDR2 reads YFSETQ. General study results and limits: Roughly 4.6% of naive CD4 clonotypes were common to a few donors.

Assay: immunoSEQ multiplex PCR; the TCRdb copy retains only in-frame clones and omits some. This table has fewer than 1.6 million clones, around 98.5% appearing once. In regard to this clone: Antigen unknown.

This clonotype originated in a man aged 25-45 years in good health. Sequencing was done on a sample of naive CD4+ T cells sorted from blood. Regarding subset: CD45RA+ positively selected. The rearrangement uses TRBV5-1 and TRBJ1-1, with D unresolved. The CDR3 DNA sequence: TGCGCCAGCAGCTTGGACGTTATGAACACTGAAGCTTTCTTT. This sequence encodes CASSLDVMNTEAFF. The full variable domain, its missing parts supplied by reference TRBV5-1 and TRBJ1-1, is KAGVTQTPRYLIKTRGQQVTLSCSPISGHRSVSWYQQTPGQGLQFLFEYFSETQRNKGNFPGRFSGRQFSNSRSEMNVSTLELGDSALYLCASSLDVMNTEAFFGQGTRLTVV.